This T cell receptor beta chain appears in the sequencing data of a study of control samples from healthy donors and cancer patients. This table comes from immunoSEQ multiplex PCR, and its TCRdb copy is limited to in-frame clones, with some not included. The repertoire holds 90,000 to 100,000 clones, with approximately 82% as singletons. This CDR3 region has 14 residues. CDR1 is SEHNR and CDR2 is FQNEAQ in the germline V gene (reference sequence). V shed 4 bases and J shed 5 bases, with 14 bases lying between them. The rearrangement joins TRBV7-9 to TRBJ1-1; D call uncertain. The sequenced sample consisted of blood. The TCR comes from a man in his 60s in good health. As DNA, the CDR3 is TGTGCCAGCAGCTCCGTCCGGGGTGGGACTGAAGCTTTCTTT. Protein product: CASSSVRGGTEAFF.